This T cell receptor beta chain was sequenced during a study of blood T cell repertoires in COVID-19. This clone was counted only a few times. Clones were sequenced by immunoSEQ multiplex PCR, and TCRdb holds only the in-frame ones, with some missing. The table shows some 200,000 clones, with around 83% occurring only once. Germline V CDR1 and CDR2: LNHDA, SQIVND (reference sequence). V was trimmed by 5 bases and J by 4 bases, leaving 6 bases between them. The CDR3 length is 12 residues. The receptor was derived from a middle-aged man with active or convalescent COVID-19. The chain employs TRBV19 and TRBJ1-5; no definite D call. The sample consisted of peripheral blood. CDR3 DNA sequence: TGTGCCAGTAGTTCCATTAATCAGCCCCAGCATTTT. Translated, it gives CASSSINQPQHF. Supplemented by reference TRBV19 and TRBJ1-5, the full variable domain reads DGGITQSPKYLFRKEGQNVTLSCEQNLNHDAMYWYRQDPGQGLRLIYYSQIVNDFQKGDIAEGYSVSREKKESFPLTVTSAQKNPTAFYLCASSSINQPQHFGDGTRLSIL.